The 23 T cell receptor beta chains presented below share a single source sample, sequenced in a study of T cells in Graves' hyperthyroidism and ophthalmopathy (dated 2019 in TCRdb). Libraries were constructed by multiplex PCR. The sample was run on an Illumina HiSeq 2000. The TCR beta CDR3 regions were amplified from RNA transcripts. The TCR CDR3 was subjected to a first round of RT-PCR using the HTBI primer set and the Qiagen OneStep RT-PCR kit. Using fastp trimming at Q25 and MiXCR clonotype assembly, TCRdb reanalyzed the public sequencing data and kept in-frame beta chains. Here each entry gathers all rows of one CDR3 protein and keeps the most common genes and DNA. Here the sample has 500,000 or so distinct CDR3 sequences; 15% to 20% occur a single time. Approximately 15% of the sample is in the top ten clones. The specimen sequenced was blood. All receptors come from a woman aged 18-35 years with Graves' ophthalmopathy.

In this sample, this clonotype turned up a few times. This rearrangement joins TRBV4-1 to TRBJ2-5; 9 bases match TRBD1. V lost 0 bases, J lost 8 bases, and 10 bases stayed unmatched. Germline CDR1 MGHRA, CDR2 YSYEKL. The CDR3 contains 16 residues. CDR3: CASSQDGGTGRDTQYF. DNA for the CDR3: TGCGCCAGCAGCCAAGATGGAGGGACAGGGAGGGACACCCAGTACTTC.

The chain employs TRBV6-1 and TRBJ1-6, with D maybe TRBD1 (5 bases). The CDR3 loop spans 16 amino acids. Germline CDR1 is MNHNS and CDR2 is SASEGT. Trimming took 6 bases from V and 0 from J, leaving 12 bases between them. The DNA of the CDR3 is TGTGCCAGCAGCCAGGGACCGAGCTCCTATAATTCACCCCTCCACTTT. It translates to CASSQGPSSYNSPLHF.

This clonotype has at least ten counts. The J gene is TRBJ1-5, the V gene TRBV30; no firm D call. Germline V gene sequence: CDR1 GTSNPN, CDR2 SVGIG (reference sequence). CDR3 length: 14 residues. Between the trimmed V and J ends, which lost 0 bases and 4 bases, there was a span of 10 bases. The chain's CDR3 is CAWSVGRPNQPQHF. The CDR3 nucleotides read TGTGCCTGGAGTGTAGGCAGGCCGAATCAGCCCCAGCATTTT.

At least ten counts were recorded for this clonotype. In DNA form, the CDR3 reads TGCAGCGTTGAAAATACGGGGTGGGGGATAGCCGCCCGTGAGCAGTTCTTC. It yields the protein CSVENTGWGIAAREQFF. The chain employs TRBV29-1 and TRBJ2-1, with D perhaps given as TRBD1 or TRBD2 (5 bases each). CDR3 size: 17 residues. Germline CDR1 is SQVTM and CDR2 is ANQGSEA. V dropped 2 bases and J dropped 9 bases, with 26 bases sitting between them.

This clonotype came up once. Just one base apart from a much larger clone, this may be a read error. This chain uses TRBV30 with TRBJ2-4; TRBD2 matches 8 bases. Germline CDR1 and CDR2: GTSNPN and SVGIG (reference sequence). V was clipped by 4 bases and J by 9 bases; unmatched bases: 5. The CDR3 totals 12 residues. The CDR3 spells CAWMGLEGIQYF. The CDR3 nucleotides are TGTGCCTGGATGGGACTAGAGGGCATTCAGTACTTC. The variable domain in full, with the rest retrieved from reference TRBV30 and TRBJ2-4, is SQTIHQWPATLVQPVGSPLSLECTVEGTSNPNLYWYRQAAGRGLQLLFYSVGIGQISSEVPQNLSASRPQDRQFILSSKKLLLSDSGFYLCAWMGLEGIQYFGAGTRLSVL.

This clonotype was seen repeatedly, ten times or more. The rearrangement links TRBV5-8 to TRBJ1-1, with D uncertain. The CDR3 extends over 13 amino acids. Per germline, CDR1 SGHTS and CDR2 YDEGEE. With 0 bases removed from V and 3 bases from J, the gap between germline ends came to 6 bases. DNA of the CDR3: TGTGCCAGCAGCTTGGGAACGCACACTGAAGCTTTCTTT. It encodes CASSLGTHTEAFF.

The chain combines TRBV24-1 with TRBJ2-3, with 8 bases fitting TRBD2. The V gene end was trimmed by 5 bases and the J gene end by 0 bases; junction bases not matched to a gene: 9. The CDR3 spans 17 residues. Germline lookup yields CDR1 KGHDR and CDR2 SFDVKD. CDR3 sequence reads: CATSGGERGPSTDTQYF. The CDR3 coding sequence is TGTGCCACCAGTGGGGGAGAGCGGGGGCCTAGCACAGATACGCAGTATTTT.

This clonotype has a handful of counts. This chain's CDR3 is CSAMGVNNQPQHF. CDR3 DNA sequence: TGCAGTGCCATGGGGGTTAACAATCAGCCCCAGCATTTT. The V gene is TRBV20-1, the J gene TRBJ1-5, with TRBD1 as a possible D gene (5 bases). V was pared by 6 bases and J by 3 bases, with 12 bases between. CDR1 is DFQATT and CDR2 is SNEGSKA in the germline V gene (reference sequence). The length of the CDR3 is 13 residues.

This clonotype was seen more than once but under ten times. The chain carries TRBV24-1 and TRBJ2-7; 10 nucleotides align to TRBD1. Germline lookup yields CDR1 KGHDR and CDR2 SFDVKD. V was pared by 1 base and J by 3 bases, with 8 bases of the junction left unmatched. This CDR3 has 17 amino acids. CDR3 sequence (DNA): TGTGCCACCAGTGATTTTTCCCCGGACAGGGGGGTCTACGAGCAGTACTTC. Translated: CATSDFSPDRGVYEQYF.

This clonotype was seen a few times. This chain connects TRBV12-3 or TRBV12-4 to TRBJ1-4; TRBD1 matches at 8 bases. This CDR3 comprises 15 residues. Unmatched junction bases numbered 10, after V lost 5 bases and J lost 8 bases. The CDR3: CASSPSGGRTEKLFF. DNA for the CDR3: TGTGCCAGCAGTCCCTCAGGGGGCAGGACAGAAAAACTGTTTTTT.

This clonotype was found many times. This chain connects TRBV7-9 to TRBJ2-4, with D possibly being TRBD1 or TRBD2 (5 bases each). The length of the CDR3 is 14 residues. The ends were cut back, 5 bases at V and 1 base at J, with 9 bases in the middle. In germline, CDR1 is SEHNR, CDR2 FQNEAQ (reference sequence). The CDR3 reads CASSPWDAKNIQYF. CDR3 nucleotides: TGTGCCAGCAGCCCATGGGACGCCAAAAACATTCAGTACTTC.

The CDR3 loop reads CAWSVRTSEAFF. In DNA form, the CDR3 reads TGTGCCTGGAGTGTAAGGACGAGTGAAGCTTTCTTT. The rearrangement uses TRBV30 and TRBJ1-1, with no clear D. The CDR3 covers 12 residues. Germline V gene sequence: CDR1 GTSNPN, CDR2 SVGIG (reference sequence). V was cut by 0 bases and J by 7 bases, with 9 bases left in between.

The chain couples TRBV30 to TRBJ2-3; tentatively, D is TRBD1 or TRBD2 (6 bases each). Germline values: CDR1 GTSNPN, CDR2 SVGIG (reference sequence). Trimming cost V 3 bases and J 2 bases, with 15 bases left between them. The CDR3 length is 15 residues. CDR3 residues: CAWSVGGLPTDTQYF. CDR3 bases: TGTGCCTGGAGCGTAGGGGGGCTGCCCACAGATACGCAGTATTTT.

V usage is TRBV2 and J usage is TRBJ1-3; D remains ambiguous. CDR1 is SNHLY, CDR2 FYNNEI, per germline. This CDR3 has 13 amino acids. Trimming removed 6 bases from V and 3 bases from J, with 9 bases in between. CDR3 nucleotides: TGTGCCAGCAGACCGGACCGTGGAAACACCATATATTTT. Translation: CASRPDRGNTIYF. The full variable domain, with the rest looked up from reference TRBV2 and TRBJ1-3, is EPEVTQTPSHQVTQMGQEVILRCVPISNHLYFYWYRQILGQKVEFLVSFYNNEISEKSEIFDDQFSVERPDGSNFTLKIRSTKLEDSAMYFCASRPDRGNTIYFGEGSWLTVV.

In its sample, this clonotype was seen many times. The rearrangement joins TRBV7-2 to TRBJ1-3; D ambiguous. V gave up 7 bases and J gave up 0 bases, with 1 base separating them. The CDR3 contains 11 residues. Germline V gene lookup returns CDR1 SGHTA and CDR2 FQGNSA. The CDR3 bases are TGTGCCAGCACCTCTGGAAACACCATATATTTT. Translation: CASTSGNTIYF.

CDR3 bases: TGTGCCAGCAGTACGGGGTCCTTGGGTGAGCAGTTCTTC. Residues: CASSTGSLGEQFF. The rearrangement uses TRBV13 and TRBJ2-1; TRBD2 might be the D (5 bases). The CDR3 extends over 13 amino acids. The V gene's germline CDR1 is PRHDT and CDR2 FYEKMQ (reference sequence). V was clipped by 6 bases and J by 9 bases, with 15 bases between them.

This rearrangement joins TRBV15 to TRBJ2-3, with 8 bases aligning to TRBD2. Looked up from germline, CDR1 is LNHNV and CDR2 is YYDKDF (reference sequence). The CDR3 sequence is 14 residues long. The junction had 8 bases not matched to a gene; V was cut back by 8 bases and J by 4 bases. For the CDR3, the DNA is TGTGCCACCCGAGCAGGGCGGGGGGCAGATACGCAGTATTTT. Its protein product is CATRAGRGADTQYF. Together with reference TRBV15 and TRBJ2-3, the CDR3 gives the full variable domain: DAMVIQNPRYQVTQFGKPVTLSCSQTLNHNVMYWYQQKSSQAPKLLFHYYDKDFNNEADTPDNFQSRRPNTSFCFLDIRSPGLGDTAMYLCATRAGRGADTQYFGPGTRLTVL.

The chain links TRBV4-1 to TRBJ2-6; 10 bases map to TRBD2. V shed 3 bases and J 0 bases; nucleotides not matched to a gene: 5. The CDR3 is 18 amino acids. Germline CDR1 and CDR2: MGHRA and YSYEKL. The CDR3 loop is CASSQSTSGSSGANVLTF. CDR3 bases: TGCGCCAGCAGCCAGTCGACTAGCGGGTCCTCTGGGGCCAACGTCCTGACTTTC.

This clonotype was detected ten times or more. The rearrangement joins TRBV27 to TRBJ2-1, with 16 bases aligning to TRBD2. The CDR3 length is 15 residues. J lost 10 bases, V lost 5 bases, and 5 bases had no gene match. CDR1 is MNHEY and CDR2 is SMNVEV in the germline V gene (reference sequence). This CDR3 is CASSPPGLAGGEQFF. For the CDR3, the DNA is TGTGCCAGCAGTCCCCCGGGACTAGCGGGAGGGGAGCAGTTCTTC.

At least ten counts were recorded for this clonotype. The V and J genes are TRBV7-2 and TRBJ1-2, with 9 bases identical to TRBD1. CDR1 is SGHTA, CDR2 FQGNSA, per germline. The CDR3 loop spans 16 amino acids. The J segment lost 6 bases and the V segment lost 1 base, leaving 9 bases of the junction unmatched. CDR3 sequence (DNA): TGTGCCAGCAGCTTAGATTTTGGGACAGGGAACAATGGCTACACCTTC. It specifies CASSLDFGTGNNGYTF.

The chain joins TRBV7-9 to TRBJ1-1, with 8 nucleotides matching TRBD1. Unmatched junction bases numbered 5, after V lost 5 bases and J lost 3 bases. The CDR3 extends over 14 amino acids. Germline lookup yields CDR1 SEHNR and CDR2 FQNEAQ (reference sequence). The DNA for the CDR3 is TGTGCCAGCAGCGAGACAGGGGCGGACACTGAAGCTTTCTTT. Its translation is CASSETGADTEAFF.

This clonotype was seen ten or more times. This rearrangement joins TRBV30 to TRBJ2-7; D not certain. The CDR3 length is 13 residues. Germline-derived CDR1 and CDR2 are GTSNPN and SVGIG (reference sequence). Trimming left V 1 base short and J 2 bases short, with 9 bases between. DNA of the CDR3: TGTGCCTGGAGTGCCCAAGGACCCTACGAGCAGTACTTC. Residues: CAWSAQGPYEQYF.

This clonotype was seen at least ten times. The chain's CDR3 is CASSLGRWDRGRTEQFF. The CDR3 DNA sequence: TGTGCCAGCAGTTTAGGGAGGTGGGACAGGGGGCGGACTGAGCAGTTCTTC. The chain employs TRBV28 and TRBJ2-1; TRBD1 aligns across 12 bases. V lost 2 bases, J lost 9 bases, and 11 bases stayed unmatched. The germline V gene has CDR1 MDHEN and CDR2 SYDVKM. The CDR3 is made up of 17 amino acids.